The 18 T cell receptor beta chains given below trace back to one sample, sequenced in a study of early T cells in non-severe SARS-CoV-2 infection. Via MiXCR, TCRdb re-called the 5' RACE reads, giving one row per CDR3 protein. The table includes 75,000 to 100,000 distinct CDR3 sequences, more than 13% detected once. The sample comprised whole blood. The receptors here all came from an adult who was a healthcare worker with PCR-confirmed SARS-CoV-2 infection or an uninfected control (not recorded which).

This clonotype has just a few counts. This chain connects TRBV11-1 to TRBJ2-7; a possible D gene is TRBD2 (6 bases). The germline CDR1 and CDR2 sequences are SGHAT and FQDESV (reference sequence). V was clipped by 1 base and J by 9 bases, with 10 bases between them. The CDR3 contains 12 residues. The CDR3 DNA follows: TGTGCCAGCAGCTTAGATGGGGAGGTGCAGTACTTC. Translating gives CASSLDGEVQYF.

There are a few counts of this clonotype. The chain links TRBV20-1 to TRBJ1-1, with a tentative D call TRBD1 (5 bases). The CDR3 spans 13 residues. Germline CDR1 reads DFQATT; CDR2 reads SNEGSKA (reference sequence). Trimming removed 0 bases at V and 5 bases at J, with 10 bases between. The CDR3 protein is CSAREQGVTEAFF. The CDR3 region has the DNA TGCAGTGCTAGAGAGCAGGGAGTGACTGAAGCTTTCTTT.

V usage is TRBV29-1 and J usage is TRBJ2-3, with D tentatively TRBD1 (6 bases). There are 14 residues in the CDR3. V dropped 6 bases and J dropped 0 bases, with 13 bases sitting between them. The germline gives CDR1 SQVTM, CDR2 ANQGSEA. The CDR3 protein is CSVGATGSTDTQYF. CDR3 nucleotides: TGCAGCGTGGGGGCAACCGGGAGCACAGATACGCAGTATTTT.

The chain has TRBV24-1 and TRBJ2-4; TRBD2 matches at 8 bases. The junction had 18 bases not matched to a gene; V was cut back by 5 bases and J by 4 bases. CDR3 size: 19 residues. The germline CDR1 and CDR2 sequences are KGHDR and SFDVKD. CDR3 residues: CATSGPPSGRYGGKNIQYF. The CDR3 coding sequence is TGTGCCACCAGTGGACCGCCCAGCGGGAGATATGGGGGGAAAAACATTCAGTACTTC.

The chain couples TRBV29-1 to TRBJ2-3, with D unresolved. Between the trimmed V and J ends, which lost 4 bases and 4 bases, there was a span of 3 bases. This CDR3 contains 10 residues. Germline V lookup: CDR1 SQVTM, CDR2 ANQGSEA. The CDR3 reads CSVGADTQYF. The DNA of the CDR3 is TGCAGCGTTGGTGCAGATACGCAGTATTTT.

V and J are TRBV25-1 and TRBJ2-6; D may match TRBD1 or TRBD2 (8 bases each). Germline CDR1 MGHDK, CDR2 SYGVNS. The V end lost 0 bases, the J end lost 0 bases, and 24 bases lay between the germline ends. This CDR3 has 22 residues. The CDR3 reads CASSEYRLAGQVNFSGANVLTF. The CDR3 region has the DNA TGTGCCAGCAGTGAATATAGGTTAGCGGGACAGGTGAACTTCTCTGGGGCCAACGTCCTGACTTTC.

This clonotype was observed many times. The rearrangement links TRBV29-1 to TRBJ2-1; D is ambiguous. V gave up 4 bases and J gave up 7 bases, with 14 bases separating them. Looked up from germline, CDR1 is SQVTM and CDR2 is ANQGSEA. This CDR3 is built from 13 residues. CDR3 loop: CSVVLTGFNEQFF. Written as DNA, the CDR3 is TGCAGCGTTGTGCTGACGGGTTTTAATGAGCAGTTCTTC.

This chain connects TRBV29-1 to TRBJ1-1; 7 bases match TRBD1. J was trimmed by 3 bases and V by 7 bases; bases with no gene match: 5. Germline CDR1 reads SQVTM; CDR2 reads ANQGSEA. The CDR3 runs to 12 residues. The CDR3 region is CSADREHTEAFF. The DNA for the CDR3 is TGCAGCGCTGACAGGGAGCACACTGAAGCTTTCTTT. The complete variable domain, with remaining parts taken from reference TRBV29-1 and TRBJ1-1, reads SAVISQKPSRDICQRGTSLTIQCQVDSQVTMMFWYRQQPGQSLTLIATANQGSEATYESGFVIDKFPISRPNLTFSTLTVSNMSPEDSSIYLCSADREHTEAFFGQGTRLTVV.

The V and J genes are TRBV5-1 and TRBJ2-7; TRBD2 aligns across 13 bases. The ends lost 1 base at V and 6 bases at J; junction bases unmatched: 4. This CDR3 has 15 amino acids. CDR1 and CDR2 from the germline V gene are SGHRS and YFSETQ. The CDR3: CASSLTGTSGTEQYF. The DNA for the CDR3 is TGCGCCAGCAGCTTGACCGGGACTAGCGGGACCGAGCAGTACTTC.

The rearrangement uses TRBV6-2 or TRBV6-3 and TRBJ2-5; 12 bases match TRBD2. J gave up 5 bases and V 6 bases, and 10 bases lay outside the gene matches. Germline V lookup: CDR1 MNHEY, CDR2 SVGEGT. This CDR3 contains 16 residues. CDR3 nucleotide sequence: TGTGCCAGCAGCTCCAGACTAGCGGGAGATGGGGAGACCCAGTACTTC. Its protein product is CASSSRLAGDGETQYF.

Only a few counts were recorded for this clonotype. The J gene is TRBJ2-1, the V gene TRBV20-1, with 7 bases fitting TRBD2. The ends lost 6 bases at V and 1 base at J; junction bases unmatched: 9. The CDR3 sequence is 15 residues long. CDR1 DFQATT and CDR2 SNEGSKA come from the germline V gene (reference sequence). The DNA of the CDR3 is TGCAGTGCCCAAAGCGGGACGCGTTCCTACAATGAGCAGTTCTTC. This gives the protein CSAQSGTRSYNEQFF.

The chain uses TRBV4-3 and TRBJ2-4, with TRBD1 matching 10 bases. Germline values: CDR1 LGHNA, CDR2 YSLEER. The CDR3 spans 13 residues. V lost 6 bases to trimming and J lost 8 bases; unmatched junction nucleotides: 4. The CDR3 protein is CASSIGTGDIQYF. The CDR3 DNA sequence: TGCGCCAGCAGTATCGGGACAGGGGACATTCAGTACTTC.

CDR3 region: CASSLGSLFADTQYF. The DNA of the CDR3 is TGTGCCAGCAGTTTAGGCAGTCTATTCGCAGATACGCAGTATTTT. The chain employs TRBV28 and TRBJ2-3; D is uncertain. The CDR3 is 15 amino acids. Per germline, CDR1 MDHEN and CDR2 SYDVKM. V lost 2 bases and J lost 4, with 13 bases in between.

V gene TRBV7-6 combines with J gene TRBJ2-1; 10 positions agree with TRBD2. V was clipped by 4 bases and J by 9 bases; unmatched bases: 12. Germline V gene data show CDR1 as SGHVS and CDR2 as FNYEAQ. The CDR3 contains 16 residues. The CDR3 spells CASSSLNSGRASEQFF. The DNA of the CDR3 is TGTGCCAGCAGCTCCCTCAACAGCGGGAGGGCGTCTGAGCAGTTCTTC.

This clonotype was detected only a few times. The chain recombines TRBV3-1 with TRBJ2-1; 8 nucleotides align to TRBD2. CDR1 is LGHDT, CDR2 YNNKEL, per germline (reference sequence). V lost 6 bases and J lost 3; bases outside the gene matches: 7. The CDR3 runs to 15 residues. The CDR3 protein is CASSSSGRFYNEQFF. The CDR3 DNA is TGTGCCAGCAGTTCAAGCGGGAGATTCTACAATGAGCAGTTCTTC.

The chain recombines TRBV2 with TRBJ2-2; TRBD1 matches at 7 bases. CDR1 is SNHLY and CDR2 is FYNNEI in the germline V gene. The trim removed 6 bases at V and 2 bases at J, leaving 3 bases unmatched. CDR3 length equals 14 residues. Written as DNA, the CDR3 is TGTGCCAGCAGAGGACAGGCTAACACCGGGGAGCTGTTTTTT. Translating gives CASRGQANTGELFF.

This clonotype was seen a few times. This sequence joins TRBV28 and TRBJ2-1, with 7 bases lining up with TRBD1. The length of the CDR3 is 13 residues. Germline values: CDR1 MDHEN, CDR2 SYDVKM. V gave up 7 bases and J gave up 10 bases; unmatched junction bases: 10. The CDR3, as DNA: TGTGCCAGCACGGGGACAGAGAGCTGGGAGCAGTTCTTC. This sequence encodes CASTGTESWEQFF.

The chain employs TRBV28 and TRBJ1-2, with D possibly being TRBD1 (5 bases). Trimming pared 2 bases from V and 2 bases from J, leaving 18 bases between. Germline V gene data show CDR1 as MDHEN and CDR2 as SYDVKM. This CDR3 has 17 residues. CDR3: CASSLVTGGIGNYGYTF. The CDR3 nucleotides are TGTGCCAGCAGTTTAGTGACGGGGGGTATAGGGAACTATGGCTACACCTTC.